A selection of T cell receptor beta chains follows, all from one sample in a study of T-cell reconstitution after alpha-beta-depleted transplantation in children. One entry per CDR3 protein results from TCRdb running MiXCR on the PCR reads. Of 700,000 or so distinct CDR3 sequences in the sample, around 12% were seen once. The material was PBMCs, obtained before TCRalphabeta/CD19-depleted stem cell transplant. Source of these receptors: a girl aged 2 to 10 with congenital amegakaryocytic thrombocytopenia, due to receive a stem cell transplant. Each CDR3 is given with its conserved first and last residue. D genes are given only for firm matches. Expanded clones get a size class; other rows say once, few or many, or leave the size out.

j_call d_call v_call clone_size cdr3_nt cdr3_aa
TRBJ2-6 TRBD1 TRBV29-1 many TGCAGCGCGGGACAGGGGGACCGATCTGGGGCCAACGTCCTGACTTTC CSAGQGDRSGANVLTF
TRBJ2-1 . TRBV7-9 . TGTGCCAGCAGTTATCTGGGGATAAGCTCCTACAATGAGCAGTTCTTC CASSYLGISSYNEQFF
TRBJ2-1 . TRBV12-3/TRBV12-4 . TGTGCCAGCGGGGCAAATGAGCAGTTCTTC CASGANEQFF
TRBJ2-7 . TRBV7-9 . TGTGCCAGCAGCTTAACCGTCGCTAATAACTACGAGCAGTACTTC CASSLTVANNYEQYF
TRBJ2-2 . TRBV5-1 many TGCGCCAGCAGCCTGGGATCGGGTCCTACCGGGGAGCTGTTTTTT CASSLGSGPTGELFF
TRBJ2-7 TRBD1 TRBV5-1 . TGCGCCAGCAGCCCTGCAGGGGGTGATCTCTACGAGCAGTACTTC CASSPAGGDLYEQYF
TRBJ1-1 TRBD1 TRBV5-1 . TGCGCCAGCAGCCGCTCGGGACAGGGGAACACTGAAGCTTTCTTT CASSRSGQGNTEAFF
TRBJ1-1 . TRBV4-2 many TGTGCCAGCAGCCAAGGAGGCTCTGAAGCTTTCTTT CASSQGGSEAFF
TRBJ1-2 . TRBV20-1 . TGCAGTGCTTGGATATTACAGCCACGGGGCTATGGCTACACCTTC CSAWILQPRGYGYTF
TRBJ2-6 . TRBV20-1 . TGCAGTGCCAATACCTTAAATTCCCAGGGGCCTGGGGCCAACGTCCTGACTTTC CSANTLNSQGPGANVLTF
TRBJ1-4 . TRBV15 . TGTGCCACCAGCACCCCGGTCGGGGTTGAAAAACTGTTTTTT CATSTPVGVEKLFF
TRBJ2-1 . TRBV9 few TGTGCCAGCAGCGTAGCTTACACCCTGCTGGATGAGCAGTTCTTC CASSVAYTLLDEQFF
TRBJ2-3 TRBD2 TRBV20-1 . TGCAGTGCTACGAGACTAGCGGGAGCTAAAGATACGCAGTATTTT CSATRLAGAKDTQYF
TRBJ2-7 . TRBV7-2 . TGTGCCAGCAGCATACAGCGTGAGCAGTACTTC CASSIQREQYF
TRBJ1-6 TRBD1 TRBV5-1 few TGCGCCAGCAGCCTAGCCCGGACAGGGGCAAATTCACCCCTCCACTTT CASSLARTGANSPLHF
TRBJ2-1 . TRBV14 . TGTGCCAGCAGCCGAAACCGGGACCCGACCAACAATGAGCAGTTCTTC CASSRNRDPTNNEQFF
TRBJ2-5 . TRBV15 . TGTGCCACCAGCAGAGAAGGTTCAGATCTAGGGGAGACCCAGTACTTC CATSREGSDLGETQYF
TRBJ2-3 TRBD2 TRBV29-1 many TGCAGCGTTGCCACACTAGCGGGAGGGGATACGCAGTATTTT CSVATLAGGDTQYF
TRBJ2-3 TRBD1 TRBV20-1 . TGCAGTGCTCCTACCCGACAACCGGACAGGACTGCCGGAGATACGCAGTATTTT CSAPTRQPDRTAGDTQYF
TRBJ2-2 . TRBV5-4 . TGTGCCAGCAGCTTGGTGTACGGACCCGGGCCTTACACCGGGGAGCTGTTTTTT CASSLVYGPGPYTGELFF
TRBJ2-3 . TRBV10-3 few TGTGCCATCAAAGTCAGAGCGGGTGAGGATACGCAGTATTTT CAIKVRAGEDTQYF
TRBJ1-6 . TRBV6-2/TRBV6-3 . TGTGCCAGCAGTTGGGACACGCACCTTTCACCCCTCCACTTT CASSWDTHLSPLHF
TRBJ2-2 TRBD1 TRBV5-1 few TGCGCCAGCAGTCTTCAGACAGGGTTGGACACCGGGGAGCTGTTTTTT CASSLQTGLDTGELFF
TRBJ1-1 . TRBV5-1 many TGCGCCAGCAGCTTAGGGACGAGCATGAACACTGAAGCTTTCTTT CASSLGTSMNTEAFF
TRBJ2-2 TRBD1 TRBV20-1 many TGCAGTGCTACCAGTGGACAGGGAATCCCCGGGGAGCTGTTTTTT CSATSGQGIPGELFF
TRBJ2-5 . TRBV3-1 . TGTGCCAGCAGCCAAGTAAATCCGGGACACCCCCAAGAGACCCAGTACTTC CASSQVNPGHPQETQYF
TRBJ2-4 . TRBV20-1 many TGCAGTGCTGTCGGAGCAACCAAAAACATTCAGTACTTC CSAVGATKNIQYF
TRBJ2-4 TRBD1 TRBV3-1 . TGTGCCAGCAGCCAGATCGGGACAGGGGGCCGGAACATTCAGTACTTC CASSQIGTGGRNIQYF
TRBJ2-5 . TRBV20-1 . TGCAGTGCCCGGTGGATACAAGAGACCCAGTACTTC CSARWIQETQYF
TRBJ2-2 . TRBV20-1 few TGCAGTGCTAGAGCTCTCGGGCGGAACACCGGGGAGCTGTTTTTT CSARALGRNTGELFF
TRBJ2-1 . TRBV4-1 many TGCGCCAGCCGCGCATGGTCCGGGGAGAAGGTTAATGAGCAGTTCTTC CASRAWSGEKVNEQFF
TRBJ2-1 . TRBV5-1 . TGCGCCAGCAGCTTGGCGGCCGGCGGGCAGTTCTTC CASSLAAGGQFF
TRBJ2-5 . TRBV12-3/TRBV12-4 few TGTGCCACAGTGAGGGGGGGAAACCAAGAGACCCAGTACTTC CATVRGGNQETQYF
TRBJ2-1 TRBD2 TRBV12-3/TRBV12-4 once TGTGCCAGCAGAGCCCGGGAGGCCTCCTACAATGAGCAGTTCTTC CASRAREASYNEQFF
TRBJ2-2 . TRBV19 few TGTGCCAGTCCCCCGCCGGGTCAAGGTGGCGGGGAGCTGTTTTTT CASPPPGQGGGELFF
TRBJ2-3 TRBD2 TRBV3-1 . TGTGCCAGCACCCACCGGGACTACCACACAGATACGCAGTATTTT CASTHRDYHTDTQYF
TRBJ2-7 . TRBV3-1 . TGTGCCAGCTCGACTTTAGCGGTAAGCTCCTACGAGCAGTACTTC CASSTLAVSSYEQYF
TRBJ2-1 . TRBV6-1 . TGTGCCAGCAGTGTCGGGTATGAGCAGTTCTTC CASSVGYEQFF
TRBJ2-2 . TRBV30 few TGTGCCTGGACCGAGGGGGTCGCGAACACCGGGGAGCTGTTTTTT CAWTEGVANTGELFF
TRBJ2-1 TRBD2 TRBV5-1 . TGCGCCAGCAGCCGCTCTGGCGGGAGCTGGGAGGAGTACAATGAGCAGTTCTTC CASSRSGGSWEEYNEQFF
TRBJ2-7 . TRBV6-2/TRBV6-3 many TGTGCCAGCAGTTACTCGAGGGCTAGCGACTCCTACGAGCAGTACTTC CASSYSRASDSYEQYF
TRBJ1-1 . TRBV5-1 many TGCGCCAGCAGTGCCAGGGATTCTCCTGTGAACACTGAAGCTTTCTTT CASSARDSPVNTEAFF
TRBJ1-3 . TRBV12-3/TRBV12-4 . TGTGCCAGCAGCTCCGGGGTCAACTCTGGAAACACCATATATTTT CASSSGVNSGNTIYF
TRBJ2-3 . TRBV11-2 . TGTGCCAGCAGCGCACGGATAGGCCTCCGCACAGATACGCAGTATTTT CASSARIGLRTDTQYF
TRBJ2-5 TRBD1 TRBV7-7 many TGTGCCAGCAGCTTAGAAGGTCCCGGGACAGGGCAAGAGACCCAGTACTTC CASSLEGPGTGQETQYF
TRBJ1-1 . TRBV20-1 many TGCAGTGCTAGAGAAGGGTCCACTGAAGCTTTCTTT CSAREGSTEAFF
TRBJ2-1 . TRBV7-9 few TGTGCCAGCAGCTCCCTAGATTCCCTCACCTACAATGAGCAGTTCTTC CASSSLDSLTYNEQFF
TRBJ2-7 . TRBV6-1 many TGTGCCAGCAGCCGCCCGAACCCGGGCTCCTACGAGCAGTACTTC CASSRPNPGSYEQYF
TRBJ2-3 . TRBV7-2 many TGTGCCAGCAGTCCGACTGCTAACACAGATACGCAGTATTTT CASSPTANTDTQYF
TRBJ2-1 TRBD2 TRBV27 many TGTGCCAGCAGTTTACTCTTAGGACTAGCGGGCTACAATGAGCAGTTCTTC CASSLLLGLAGYNEQFF
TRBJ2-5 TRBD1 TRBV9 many TGTGCCAGCAGCGTAACAGGGGGCTATAAGACCCAGTACTTC CASSVTGGYKTQYF
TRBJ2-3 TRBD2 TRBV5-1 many TGCGCCAGCAGCTCTAGCGGGAGGAACACAGATACGCAGTATTTT CASSSSGRNTDTQYF
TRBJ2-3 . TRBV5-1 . TGCGCCAGCAGCTTGGACCGTAAGGATACGCAGTATTTT CASSLDRKDTQYF